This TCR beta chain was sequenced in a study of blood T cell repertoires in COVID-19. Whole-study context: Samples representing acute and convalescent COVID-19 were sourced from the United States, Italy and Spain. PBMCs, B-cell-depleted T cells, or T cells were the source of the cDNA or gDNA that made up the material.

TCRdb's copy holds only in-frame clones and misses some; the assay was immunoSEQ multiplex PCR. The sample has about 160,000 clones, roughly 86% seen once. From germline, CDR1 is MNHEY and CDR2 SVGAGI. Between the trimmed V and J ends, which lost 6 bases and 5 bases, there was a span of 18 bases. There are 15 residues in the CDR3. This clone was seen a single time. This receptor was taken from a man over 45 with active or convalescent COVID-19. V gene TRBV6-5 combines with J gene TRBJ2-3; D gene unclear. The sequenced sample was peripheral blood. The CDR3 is CASRRVTSRGDTQYF. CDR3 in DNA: TGTGCCAGCAGGCGCGTGACAAGCCGTGGAGATACGCAGTATTTT.